This T cell receptor (beta chain) was profiled in a study of blood T cell repertoires in COVID-19. Overall study context: Spain, Italy and the United States supplied samples that represented acute and convalescent COVID-19.

The CDR3 runs to 13 residues. J gave up 8 bases and V 5 bases, and 7 bases lay outside the gene matches. Authors' analysis steps: Amplification of reference gene primers provided the estimated nucleated cell counts. The table came from immunoSEQ multiplex PCR; TCRdb's copy has only in-frame clones and leaves some out. V and J calls and clone size come straight from that table; D and trimming were deduced from the DNA. The profile covers around 250,000 clones, with about 85% appearing a single time and under 8% taken by the ten largest. This clone was found once. This clonotype was sampled from a woman aged 50 to 60 who had been exposed to COVID-19. The gene calls are TRBV12-3 or TRBV12-4 and TRBJ1-2, with 8 bases that match TRBD1. Sequences were obtained from PBMCs or T cells enriched from blood (not recorded which). The CDR3 sequence: CASSPGGSRGYTF. CDR3 DNA: TGTGCCAGCAGTCCAGGGGGCTCGAGAGGCTACACCTTC.